This T cell receptor beta chain was sequenced for a study of cytomegalovirus exposure and HLA in healthy donors. Whole-study results and caveats: A list of 150 or so TCR beta chains associated with cytomegalovirus was given. Prediction of most subjects' HLA-A and HLA-B alleles by TCR beta sequences was reportedly accurate. HLA alleles showed associations with 15,000 to 20,000 TCR beta sequences in a later analysis, at a 0.05 false discovery rate. Presence/absence analyses supposed approximately even sequencing depth among donors.

This clone has a single count. Its antigen is not identified. The V segment lost 3 bases and the J segment 2 bases; nucleotides outside the gene matches: 4. The germline gives CDR1 MNHEY, CDR2 SMNVEV (reference sequence). The CDR3 is 14 amino acids. The PCR contained 60 Vbeta and 13 Jbeta primers. Clones were read by immunoSEQ multiplex PCR, and TCRdb kept only the in-frame ones, dropping some. The table lists about 96,000 clones, 70% to 85% of them singletons. The chain combines TRBV27 with TRBJ2-7, with 7 bases matching TRBD1. The source is a man aged 25 to 45 in good health and CMV-seronegative. Source material: PBMCs. CDR3 protein: CASSFDRETYEQYF. The CDR3 DNA follows: TGTGCCAGCAGTTTTGACAGGGAAACCTACGAGCAGTACTTC.